This note documents a single T cell receptor beta chain sequence. Its antigen remains unknown. These data originate in a study of cytomegalovirus exposure and HLA in healthy donors. Study conclusions and caveats: Most TCR sequences showed up rarely, but some public TCRs showed up in many donors.

The method was immunoSEQ multiplex PCR; TCRdb's version includes in-frame clones alone and lacks a portion of them. This sample has under 250,000 clones, with approximately 87% found just once. Germline CDR1 is MNHNS and CDR2 is SASEGT. J was trimmed by 2 bases and V by 6 bases; bases with no gene match: 7. CDR3 length equals 14 residues. The origin of this receptor is a woman between 18 and 29 years old in good health and CMV-seronegative. The chain recombines TRBV6-1 with TRBJ2-7, with 7 bases aligning to TRBD1. The sequenced sample consisted of PBMCs. The CDR3 nucleotides read TGTGCCAGCAGCCGAGAGACAGGGACCTACGAGCAGTACTTC. Translated: CASSRETGTYEQYF.